This TCR beta chain was recorded in a study of CD8+CD57+ T cells in acquired aplastic anemia. Study conclusions and caveats: Researchers report that around 31 CD8+ CDR3 sequences appeared in both patients and controls.

The template for TCR beta VDJ and CDR3 sequence profiling was genomic DNA. TCRdb re-called the reads with MiXCR, one entry per CDR3 protein. Among around 42,000 distinct CDR3 sequences, 63% were seen once, and the ten largest hold 59%. With respect to this clonotype: Its antigen is unknown. One junction end disagrees with the germline gene, perhaps due to a read error.

The sequenced patients had an expansion of CD8+CD57+ cells seen by flow cytometry. The diagnosis in all patients was severe acquired aplastic anemia. The V gene's germline CDR1 is SSHAT and CDR2 FNYEAQ (reference sequence). The CDR3 runs 15 residues. This receptor was identified in a human donor with aplastic anemia. The V and J genes are TRBV7-7 and TRBJ2-7; D gene unclear. Sequenced: sorted CD4+, CD8+, or CD8+CD57+ T cells (not recorded which) from PBMCs. This CDR3 is CASSLSPPSNDEQYF. DNA of the CDR3: TGTGCTAGCAGCTTAAGTCCCCCAAGCAACGACGAGCAGTACTTC.